Shown below are 12 T cell receptor beta chains from a single sample sequenced in a study of cytomegalovirus exposure and HLA in healthy donors (dated by TCRdb to 2016 to 2017). Library preparation was by the immunoSEQ multiplex PCR assay. The multiplex PCR relied on a mix of 60 forward primers for TCR Vbeta segments and 13 reverse primers for TCR Jbeta segments. What TCRdb holds here is the immuneACCESS table cut down to in-frame rearrangements. Part of the clones is not present; checked against another copy, under half of the missing clones reflect an unresolved V gene, and the others are unexplained. Recorded for this sample are roughly 120,000 clones; approximately 80% of them occurred a single time. Approximately 5% of the sample comes from the top ten. The sequenced sample consisted of PBMCs. The receptors were gathered from a man aged 50 to 60 in good health and CMV-seropositive.

The chain is built from TRBV5-4 and TRBJ1-6, with 7 bases matching TRBD1. Per the germline V gene, CDR1 is SGHNT and CDR2 is YYREEE (reference sequence). The CDR3 sequence is 15 residues long. V trimming: 4 bases; J trimming: 7 bases; junction bases outside the gene matches: 8. The CDR3, as DNA: TGTGCCAGCAGCGACCGGACAGGTGGCAATTCACCCCTCCACTTT. This gives the protein CASSDRTGGNSPLHF.

The V gene is TRBV30, the J gene TRBJ2-5; the D is unclear. V was clipped by 0 bases and J by 0 bases, with 14 bases between them. Germline CDR1 reads GTSNPN; CDR2 reads SVGIG (reference sequence). The CDR3 runs 16 residues. CDR3 coding DNA: TGTGCCTGGAGTGTGTTAGACTCGGTGTACCAAGAGACCCAGTACTTC. Encoded protein: CAWSVLDSVYQETQYF.

The V gene is TRBV5-4, the J gene TRBJ1-2; 11 nucleotides match TRBD1. J lost 5 bases, V lost 5 bases, and 11 bases had no gene match. This CDR3 has 16 amino acids. Per the germline V gene, CDR1 is SGHNT and CDR2 is YYREEE (reference sequence). The CDR3 loop is CASSSRRTGGAYGYTF. Written as DNA, the CDR3 is TGTGCCAGCAGTTCCCGGAGGACAGGGGGCGCATATGGCTACACCTTC.

J is TRBJ1-3 and V is TRBV15; no reliable D call. The CDR3 loop spans 15 amino acids. The V gene lost 3 bases and the J gene lost 0 bases, with 9 bases spanning the gap. Germline V gene data show CDR1 as LNHNV and CDR2 as YYDKDF (reference sequence). CDR3 sequence (DNA): TGTGCCACCAGCAGGGGAGTGGGCTCTGGAAACACCATATATTTT. Amino acids: CATSRGVGSGNTIYF.

V and J are TRBV7-9 and TRBJ2-2, with TRBD1 identical over 7 bases. The CDR3 spans 15 residues. V lost 4 bases, J lost 0 bases, and 2 bases stayed unmatched. The V gene's germline CDR1 is SEHNR and CDR2 FQNEAQ (reference sequence). The CDR3, as DNA: TGTGCCAGCAGCTCACAGGGGACGAACACCGGGGAGCTGTTTTTT. It specifies CASSSQGTNTGELFF. Complete variable domain (other parts from reference TRBV7-9 and TRBJ2-2): DTGVSQNPRHKITKRGQNVTFRCDPISEHNRLYWYRQTLGQGPEFLTYFQNEAQLEKSRLLSDRFSAERPKGSFSTLEIQRTEQGDSAMYLCASSSQGTNTGELFFGEGSRLTVL.

DNA of the CDR3: TGTGCCAGCAGCTTAGAAGGGAGCTCTGGAAACACCATATATTTT. It codes for CASSLEGSSGNTIYF. The V gene is TRBV7-9, the J gene TRBJ1-3; D gene uncertain. The germline V gene encodes CDR1 SEHNR and CDR2 FQNEAQ (reference sequence). V was clipped by 1 base and J by 0 bases, with 7 bases between them. The CDR3 extends over 15 amino acids.

The chain combines TRBV5-4 with TRBJ2-2, with 7 bases fitting TRBD2. The germline gives CDR1 SGHNT, CDR2 YYREEE (reference sequence). The CDR3 totals 14 residues. The V and J ends lost 4 bases and 5 bases, in that order; junction bases with no gene match: 5. The CDR3 loop is CASSKGGVTGELFF. CDR3 sequence (DNA): TGTGCCAGCAGCAAGGGAGGGGTGACCGGGGAGCTGTTTTTT.

This chain links TRBV7-9 with TRBJ2-2, with 7 nucleotides matching TRBD2. The V and J ends lost 4 bases and 2 bases, in that order; junction bases with no gene match: 7. The CDR3 contains 16 residues. Germline V gene sequence: CDR1 SEHNR, CDR2 FQNEAQ (reference sequence). CDR3 in DNA: TGTGCCAGCAGCTCGACCGGGACTACCAACACCGGGGAGCTGTTTTTT. This sequence encodes CASSSTGTTNTGELFF.

V and J are TRBV10-2 and TRBJ1-5; perhaps TRBD1 as D (6 bases). V was clipped by 8 bases and J by 3 bases, with 23 bases between them. CDR3 length equals 17 residues. Germline V gene sequence: CDR1 WSHSY, CDR2 SAAADI. The CDR3 nucleotides are TGCGCCAGCTGGGCTGGTCGGGGGGGCCTGTTCAATCAGCCCCAGCATTTT. This codes for CASWAGRGGLFNQPQHF.

This clone turned up a few times. The chain uses TRBV25-1 and TRBJ2-3, with 7 bases identical to TRBD1. The V and J ends lost 6 bases and 3 bases, in that order; junction bases with no gene match: 6. CDR3 size: 14 residues. CDR1 and CDR2 (germline): MGHDK, SYGVNS. As DNA, the CDR3 is TGTGCCAGCAGCATTCGGACAGGAACAGATACGCAGTATTTT. Its protein product is CASSIRTGTDTQYF.

The chain joins TRBV7-2 to TRBJ2-3; TRBD1 is a possible D gene (6 bases). Per germline, CDR1 SGHTA and CDR2 FQGNSA. The CDR3 consists of 15 residues. Trimming took off 3 bases at V and 2 bases at J, with 12 bases between the two ends. CDR3: CASSFGQMDTDTQYF. The CDR3 nucleotides read TGTGCCAGCAGCTTCGGACAGATGGACACAGATACGCAGTATTTT.

This clone was counted only a few times. The genes are TRBV9 and TRBJ1-1; 11 bases are a match to TRBD1. The J segment lost 5 bases and the V segment lost 2 bases, leaving 5 bases of the junction unmatched. The germline V gene has CDR1 SGDLS and CDR2 YYNGEE. The CDR3 has 15 amino acids. In DNA, the CDR3 is TGTGCCAGCAGCGTGTCCGGGACAGGGGGAACTGAAGCTTTCTTT. This codes for CASSVSGTGGTEAFF.